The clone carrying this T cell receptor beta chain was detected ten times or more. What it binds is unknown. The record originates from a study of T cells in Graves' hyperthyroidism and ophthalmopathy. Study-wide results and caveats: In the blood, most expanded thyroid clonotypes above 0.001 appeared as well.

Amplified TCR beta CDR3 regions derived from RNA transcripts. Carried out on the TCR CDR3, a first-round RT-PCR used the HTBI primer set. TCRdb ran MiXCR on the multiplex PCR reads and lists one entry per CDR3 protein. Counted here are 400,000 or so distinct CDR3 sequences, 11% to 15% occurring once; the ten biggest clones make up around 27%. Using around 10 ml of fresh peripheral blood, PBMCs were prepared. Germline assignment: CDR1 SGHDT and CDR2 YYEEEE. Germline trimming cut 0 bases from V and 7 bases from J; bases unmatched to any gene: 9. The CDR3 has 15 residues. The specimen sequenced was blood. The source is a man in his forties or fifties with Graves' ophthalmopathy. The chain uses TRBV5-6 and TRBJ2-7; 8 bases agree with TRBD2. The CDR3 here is CASSLDLAGLQEQYF. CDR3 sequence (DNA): TGTGCCAGCAGCTTGGATCTAGCGGGCCTTCAAGAGCAGTACTTC.